One and the same sample provided the 22 T cell receptor beta chains below, sequenced in a study of beta chain features in type 1 diabetes. Expressed TCRB transcripts were sequenced because the entire RNA isolate underwent reverse transcription. Sequencing used immunoSEQ multiplex PCR; TCRdb keeps in-frame clones, though not all of them. The sample records 250,000 to 350,000 clones, around 15% being singletons. The source material was central memory CD4+ T cells from blood. These receptors were collected from a young man in good health.

The gene calls are TRBV5-1 and TRBJ1-1; 8 bases are a match to TRBD1. The CDR3 contains 16 residues. After removal of 2 bases from V and 0 bases from J, the junction contained 6 bases not matched to a gene. The germline CDR1 and CDR2 sequences are SGHRS and YFSETQ. The CDR3 region is CASSFGQGYMNTEAFF. In DNA, the CDR3 is TGCGCCAGCAGCTTTGGACAGGGATACATGAACACTGAAGCTTTCTTT.

The rearrangement uses TRBV29-1 and TRBJ1-2, with 8 nucleotides matching TRBD1. This CDR3 comprises 13 residues. CDR1 and CDR2 from the germline V gene are SQVTM and ANQGSEA. J lost 1 base, V lost 4 bases, and 2 bases had no gene match. The CDR3 loop reads CSVATGGNYGYTF. The CDR3 DNA follows: TGCAGCGTTGCTACAGGGGGTAACTATGGCTACACCTTC.

The sample holds a few counts of this clone. The chain links TRBV19 to TRBJ1-1, with a tentative D call TRBD1 (6 bases). This CDR3 has 15 residues. Germline CDR1 LNHDA, CDR2 SQIVND (reference sequence). Between the trimmed V and J ends, which lost 4 bases and 1 base, there was a span of 13 bases. CDR3 residues: CASSTHQGKNTEAFF. CDR3 nucleotide sequence: TGTGCCAGTAGTACCCACCAGGGGAAGAACACTGAAGCTTTCTTT.

This sequence joins TRBV2 and TRBJ2-5, with D uncertain. V dropped 7 bases and J dropped 3 bases, with 3 bases sitting between them. The V gene's germline CDR1 is SNHLY and CDR2 FYNNEI. The CDR3 sequence is 10 residues long. CDR3 in amino acids: CASKEETQYF. The CDR3 DNA follows: TGTGCCAGCAAAGAAGAGACCCAGTACTTC.

Note on this clone: Other DNA sequences in this sample translate to the same CDR3. The chain uses TRBV18 and TRBJ1-6; 10 nucleotides agree with TRBD1. Germline CDR1 and CDR2: KGHSH and LQKENI. There are 15 residues in the CDR3. V was pared by 2 bases and J by 5 bases, with 0 bases of the junction left unmatched. The CDR3 coding sequence is TGTGCCAGCTCACCAGGGACAGGGGATAATTCACCCCTCCACTTT. Amino acids: CASSPGTGDNSPLHF. Full variable domain (remainder filled in from reference TRBV18 and TRBJ1-6): NAGVMQNPRHLVRRRGQEARLRCSPMKGHSHVYWYRQLPEEGLKFMVYLQKENIIDESGMPKERFSAEFPKEGPSILRIQQVVRGDSAAYFCASSPGTGDNSPLHFGNGTRLTVT.

In this sample, this clone turned up a few times. This chain links TRBV11-3 with TRBJ2-3; D might be TRBD2 (6 bases). Germline-derived CDR1 and CDR2 are SGHNT and YENEEA. V was cut by 0 bases and J by 0 bases, with 13 bases left in between. This CDR3 region has 17 residues. CDR3 in amino acids: CASSLDLGGISTDTQYF. The CDR3 bases are TGTGCCAGCAGCTTAGATCTTGGCGGGATAAGCACAGATACGCAGTATTTT. Combining the CDR3 with reference TRBV11-3 and TRBJ2-3 gives the whole variable domain EAGVVQSPRYKIIEKKQPVAFWCNPISGHNTLYWYLQNLGQGPELLIRYENEEAVDDSQLPKDRFSAERLKGVDSTLKIQPAELGDSAVYLCASSLDLGGISTDTQYFGPGTRLTVL.

The chain carries TRBV2 and TRBJ2-7; D not certain. With 2 bases removed from V and 3 bases from J, the gap between germline ends came to 8 bases. CDR1 and CDR2 from the germline V gene are SNHLY and FYNNEI. The CDR3 consists of 13 residues. CDR3 protein: CASSEPRHYEQYV. CDR3 nucleotides: TGTGCCAGCAGTGAACCTAGGCACTACGAGCAGTACGTC.

The rearrangement joins TRBV27 to TRBJ2-2; D unresolved. With 5 bases removed from V and 5 bases from J, the gap between germline ends came to 9 bases. Germline CDR1 reads MNHEY; CDR2 reads SMNVEV (reference sequence). This CDR3 is 13 amino acids long. In nucleotides, the CDR3 is TGTGCCAGCAGTCTGTTCAGGACCGGGGAGCTGTTTTTT. Amino acid sequence: CASSLFRTGELFF.

The V gene is TRBV27, the J gene TRBJ2-7; possible D gene TRBD1, 6 bases. V lost 5 bases and J lost 3, with 8 bases in between. The CDR3 length is 12 residues. Germline assignment: CDR1 MNHEY and CDR2 SMNVEV (reference sequence). This CDR3 is CASSPQGYEQYF. The CDR3 DNA follows: TGTGCCAGCAGTCCACAGGGCTACGAGCAGTACTTC.

J is TRBJ1-2 and V is TRBV6-5; D is unresolved. CDR3 length: 13 amino acids. Germline CDR1 MNHEY, CDR2 SVGAGI. V lost 5 bases to trimming and J lost 6 bases, with 13 bases between them. The CDR3 DNA sequence: TGTGCCAGCAGTGAACTCAGGATGGATGGCTACACCTTC. Encoded protein: CASSELRMDGYTF.

The gene calls are TRBV10-3 and TRBJ1-5, with a tentative D call TRBD1 (5 bases). This CDR3 has 13 residues. Between the trimmed V and J ends, which lost 7 bases and 1 base, there was a span of 8 bases. CDR1 ENHRY and CDR2 SYGVKD come from the germline V gene. Here the CDR3 DNA reads TGTGCCATCACGGGGGACAGCAATCAGCCCCAGCATTTT. Amino acids: CAITGDSNQPQHF.

This clone has a handful of counts. The chain has TRBV19 and TRBJ1-1; 7 nucleotides align to TRBD1. The CDR3 has 15 amino acids. The V gene's germline CDR1 is LNHDA and CDR2 SQIVND (reference sequence). Trimming removed 6 bases from V and 1 base from J; junction bases left unmatched: 8. The CDR3 protein is CASSRGQSANTEAFF. The CDR3 bases are TGTGCCAGTAGCCGGGGACAGTCCGCGAACACTGAAGCTTTCTTT.

This clone was observed a handful of times. J is TRBJ2-1 and V is TRBV4-1; D gene ambiguous. There are 17 residues in the CDR3. The V gene's germline CDR1 is MGHRA and CDR2 YSYEKL. The V and J ends lost 1 base and 8 bases respectively, with 21 bases between them. The CDR3 is CASSQVDMGFSRDEQFF. The CDR3 DNA reads TGCGCCAGCAGCCAAGTCGACATGGGGTTTTCACGGGATGAGCAGTTCTTC.

The rearrangement links TRBV6-6 to TRBJ2-1; D uncertain. Trimming removed 9 bases at V and 0 bases at J, with 12 bases between. Germline values: CDR1 MNHNY, CDR2 SVGAGI (reference sequence). The CDR3 is made up of 14 amino acids. The CDR3 DNA is TGTGCCAGTACGTACCTAAGCTCCTACAATGAGCAGTTCTTC. Its protein is CASTYLSSYNEQFF.

This clone has only a few counts. The sample has other DNA sequences that encode this CDR3 too. This chain joins TRBV4-3 and TRBJ1-2; TRBD1 matches 7 bases. This CDR3 comprises 14 residues. From germline, CDR1 is LGHNA and CDR2 YSLEER. With 1 base clipped from V and 8 bases from J, the junction kept 7 bases outside the gene matches. Here the CDR3 reads CASSQVLGGRGYTF. DNA for the CDR3: TGCGCCAGCAGCCAAGTTTTAGGGGGCAGAGGCTACACCTTC.

This clone was picked up a small number of times. This rearrangement joins TRBV7-6 to TRBJ2-5, with D unclear. This CDR3 spans 12 amino acids. V was trimmed by 3 bases and J by 4 bases, leaving 6 bases between them. CDR1 and CDR2 (germline): SGHVS, FNYEAQ. DNA for the CDR3: TGTGCCAGCAGCTTGAACACAGAGACCCAGTACTTC. Protein: CASSLNTETQYF.

This clone was counted only a few times. The J gene is TRBJ2-5, the V gene TRBV6-5; 11 nucleotides align to TRBD2. The V segment lost 5 bases and the J segment 6 bases; nucleotides outside the gene matches: 5. This CDR3 spans 14 amino acids. Germline V CDR1 and CDR2: MNHEY, SVGAGI. The DNA of the CDR3 is TGTGCCAGCAGTGAGGGACTAGCGGCCAAGACCCAGTACTTC. Amino acids: CASSEGLAAKTQYF.

This clone turned up a few times. The DNA for the CDR3 is TGTGCCAGCAGCGGTAACAATTACATAGTAACCGAGCAGTACTTC. Encoded protein: CASSGNNYIVTEQYF. The chain uses TRBV7-9 and TRBJ2-7; D is uncertain. Trimming removed 5 bases at V and 6 bases at J, with 20 bases between. Per germline, CDR1 SEHNR and CDR2 FQNEAQ (reference sequence). This CDR3 is built from 15 residues.

This clone was seen only a few times. V gene TRBV5-8 combines with J gene TRBJ1-2; D remains unclear. The V and J ends lost 1 base and 4 bases respectively, with 11 bases between them. Germline CDR1 and CDR2: SGHTS and YDEGEE. CDR3 length: 14 amino acids. The DNA for the CDR3 is TGTGCCAGCAGCTTGTCGGGGATCCCCTATGGCTACACCTTC. The encoded protein is CASSLSGIPYGYTF. The full variable domain, completed using reference TRBV5-8 and TRBJ1-2, is EAGVTQSPTHLIKTRGQQATLRCSPISGHTSVYWYQQALGLGLQFLLWYDEGEERNRGNFPPRFSGRQFPNYSSELNVNALELEDSALYLCASSLSGIPYGYTFGSGTRLTVV.

This clone has just a few counts. The chain is built from TRBV7-9 and TRBJ1-1; tentatively, D is TRBD1 (5 bases). Germline V gene sequence: CDR1 SEHNR, CDR2 FQNEAQ (reference sequence). V was clipped by 4 bases and J by 5 bases, with 20 bases between them. The CDR3 covers 16 residues. CDR3 sequence (DNA): TGTGCCAGCAGCTCTACGATCCGAAGAAGGGGAACTGAAGCTTTCTTT. It is translated as CASSSTIRRRGTEAFF. Based on the CDR3 plus reference TRBV7-9 and TRBJ1-1, the full variable domain is DTGVSQNPRHKITKRGQNVTFRCDPISEHNRLYWYRQTLGQGPEFLTYFQNEAQLEKSRLLSDRFSAERPKGSFSTLEIQRTEQGDSAMYLCASSSTIRRRGTEAFFGQGTRLTVV.

This clone was counted only a few times. The rearrangement joins TRBV4-3 to TRBJ1-2, with 8 bases lining up with TRBD1. The CDR3 runs 16 residues. The V segment lost 1 base and the J segment 5 bases; nucleotides outside the gene matches: 9. Per germline, CDR1 LGHNA and CDR2 YSLEER. CDR3 amino acids: CASSQGGGQDHYGYTF. The CDR3 coding sequence is TGCGCCAGCAGCCAAGGGGGGGGACAGGACCATTATGGCTACACCTTC.

This chain links TRBV7-8 with TRBJ1-6, with unresolved D. The CDR3 contains 14 residues. Trimming removed 3 bases from V and 9 bases from J, with 12 bases in between. Germline CDR1 SGHVS, CDR2 FQNEAQ. The CDR3, as DNA: TGTGCCAGCAGCTTGACACAGAGGGTTTCACCCCTCCACTTT. Residues: CASSLTQRVSPLHF.